Shown below are 5 T cell receptor beta chains from a single sample sequenced in a study of immune evolution from preneoplasia to lung adenocarcinoma. TCRdb's table, derived via immunoSEQ multiplex PCR, lists solely in-frame clones and lacks some. The sample contains roughly 7,300 clones, 70% to 80% of which appear only once. Material for sequencing was FFPE atypical adenomatous hyperplasia tissue from the lung. Described subset: atypical adenomatous hyperplasia (AAH), lung preneoplasia. The source is a donor older than 65 with lung adenocarcinoma. Some clones in this sample may be carry-over from other donors' samples.

In this sample, this clone turned up a few times. The chain couples TRBV29-1 to TRBJ1-5; D call uncertain. This CDR3 contains 13 residues. The germline V and J ends were trimmed by 6 bases and 6 bases, with 15 bases remaining between them. Germline V gene lookup returns CDR1 SQVTM and CDR2 ANQGSEA. The CDR3: CSVGWGYAQPQHF. The CDR3 bases are TGCAGCGTGGGGTGGGGTTATGCTCAGCCCCAGCATTTT.

The V gene is TRBV6-1, the J gene TRBJ1-5, with D uncertain. Looked up from germline, CDR1 is MNHNS and CDR2 is SASEGT. The V end was cut by 1 base, the J end by 9 bases, with 7 bases between. The CDR3 runs to 12 residues. The CDR3 region is CASSEGPRPQHF. DNA for the CDR3: TGTGCCAGCAGTGAAGGACCCAGGCCCCAGCATTTT.

Within the sample, this clone is medium-sized. The rearrangement uses TRBV9 and TRBJ2-1; 7 bases agree with TRBD2. V dropped 6 bases and J dropped 4; count of bases not matched to a gene: 10. Germline CDR1 and CDR2: SGDLS and YYNGEE. The CDR3 covers 15 residues. The DNA for the CDR3 is TGTGCCAGCACACGTGGGGACTATACATACAATGAGCAGTTCTTC. Its translation is CASTRGDYTYNEQFF.

This clone was picked up a small number of times. V usage is TRBV19 and J usage is TRBJ1-1; D is possibly TRBD1 (5 bases). This CDR3 spans 12 amino acids. Germline lookup yields CDR1 LNHDA and CDR2 SQIVND (reference sequence). The V and J ends lost 8 bases and 1 base respectively, with 8 bases between them. CDR3 sequence: CASGDRNTEAFF. The DNA of the CDR3 is TGTGCCAGTGGGGACCGGAACACTGAAGCTTTCTTT.

This clone has just a few counts. This chain joins TRBV4-2 and TRBJ1-2; TRBD1 matches 8 bases. Germline loops: CDR1 LGHNA, CDR2 YNFKEQ. The junction had 5 bases not matched to a gene; V was cut back by 1 base and J by 1 base. The CDR3 covers 16 residues. The CDR3 protein is CASSQAGTGLNYGYTF. CDR3 bases: TGTGCCAGCAGCCAAGCAGGGACAGGCCTTAACTATGGCTACACCTTC.